The clone carrying this T cell receptor (beta chain) appeared once. The data were produced by immunoSEQ multiplex PCR, yet TCRdb's version contains in-frame clones alone and is incomplete. Here the sample spans about 33,000 clones, roughly nine tenths being singletons. V shed 5 bases and J 3 bases; nucleotides not matched to a gene: 4. CDR1 is MNHEY, CDR2 SVGAGI, per germline. The CDR3 contains 15 residues. This specimen belongs to a study of blood T cell repertoires in COVID-19. The chain uses TRBV6-5 and TRBJ2-1; 10 bases align to TRBD2. The sequence was collected from a man aged 55 to 70 with acute or convalescent COVID-19. The material sequenced was peripheral blood. The CDR3 loop reads CASSLAGEDYNEQFF. The CDR3 bases are TGTGCCAGCAGTCTAGCGGGAGAAGACTACAATGAGCAGTTCTTC.